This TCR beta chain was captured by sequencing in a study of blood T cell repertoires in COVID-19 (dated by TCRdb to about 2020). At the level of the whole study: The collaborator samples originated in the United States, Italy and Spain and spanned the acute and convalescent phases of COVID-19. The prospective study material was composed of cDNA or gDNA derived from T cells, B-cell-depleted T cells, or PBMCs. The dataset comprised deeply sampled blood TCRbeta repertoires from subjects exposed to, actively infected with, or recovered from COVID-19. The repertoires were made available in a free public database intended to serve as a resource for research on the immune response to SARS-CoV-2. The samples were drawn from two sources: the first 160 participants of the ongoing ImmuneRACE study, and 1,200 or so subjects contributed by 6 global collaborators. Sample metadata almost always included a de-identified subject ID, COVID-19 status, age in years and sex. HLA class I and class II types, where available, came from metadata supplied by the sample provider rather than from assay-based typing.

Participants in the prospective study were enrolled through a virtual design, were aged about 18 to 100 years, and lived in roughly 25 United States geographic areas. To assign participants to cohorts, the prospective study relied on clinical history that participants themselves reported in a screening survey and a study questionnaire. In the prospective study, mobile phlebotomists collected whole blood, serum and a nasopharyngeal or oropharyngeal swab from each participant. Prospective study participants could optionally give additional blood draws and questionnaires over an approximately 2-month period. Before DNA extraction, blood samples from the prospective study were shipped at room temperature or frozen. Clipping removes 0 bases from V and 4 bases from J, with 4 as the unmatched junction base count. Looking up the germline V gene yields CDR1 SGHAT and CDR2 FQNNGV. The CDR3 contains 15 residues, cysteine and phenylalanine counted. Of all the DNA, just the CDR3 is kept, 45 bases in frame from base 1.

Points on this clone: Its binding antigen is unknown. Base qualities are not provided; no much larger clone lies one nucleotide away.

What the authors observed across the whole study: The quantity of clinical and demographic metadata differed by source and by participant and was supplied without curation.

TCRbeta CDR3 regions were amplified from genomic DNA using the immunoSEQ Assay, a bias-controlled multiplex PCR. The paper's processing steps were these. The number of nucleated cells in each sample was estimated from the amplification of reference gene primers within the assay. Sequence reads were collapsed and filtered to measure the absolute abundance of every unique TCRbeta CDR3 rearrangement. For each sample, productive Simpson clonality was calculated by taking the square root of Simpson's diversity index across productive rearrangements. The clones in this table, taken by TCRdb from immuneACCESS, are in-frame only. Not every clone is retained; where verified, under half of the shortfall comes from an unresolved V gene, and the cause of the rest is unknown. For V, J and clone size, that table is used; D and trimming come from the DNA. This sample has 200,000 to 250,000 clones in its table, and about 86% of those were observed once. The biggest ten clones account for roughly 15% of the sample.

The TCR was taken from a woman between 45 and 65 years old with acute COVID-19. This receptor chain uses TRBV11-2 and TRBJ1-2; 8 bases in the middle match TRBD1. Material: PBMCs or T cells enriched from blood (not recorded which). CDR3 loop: CASSLDRGRGYGYTF. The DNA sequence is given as TGTGCCAGCAGCTTAGACAGGGGGCGCGGCTATGGCTACACCTTC.